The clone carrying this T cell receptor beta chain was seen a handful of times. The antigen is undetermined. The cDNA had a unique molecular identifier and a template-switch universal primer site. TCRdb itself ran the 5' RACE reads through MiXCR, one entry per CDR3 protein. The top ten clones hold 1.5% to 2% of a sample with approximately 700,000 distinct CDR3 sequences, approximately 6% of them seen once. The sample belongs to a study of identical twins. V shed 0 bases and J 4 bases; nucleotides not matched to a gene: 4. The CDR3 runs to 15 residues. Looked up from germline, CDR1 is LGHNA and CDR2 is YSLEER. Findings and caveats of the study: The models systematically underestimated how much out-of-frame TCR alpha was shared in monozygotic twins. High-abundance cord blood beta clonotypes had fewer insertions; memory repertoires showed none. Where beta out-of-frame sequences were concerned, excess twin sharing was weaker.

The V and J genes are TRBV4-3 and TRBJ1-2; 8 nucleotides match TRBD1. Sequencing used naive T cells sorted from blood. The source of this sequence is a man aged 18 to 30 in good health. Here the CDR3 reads CASSQDRGLGYGYTF. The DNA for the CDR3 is TGCGCCAGCAGCCAAGACAGGGGGCTAGGCTATGGCTACACCTTC.